The TCR beta chain described here comes from a study of T cells in Graves' hyperthyroidism and ophthalmopathy. Authors of the study amplified TCR beta CDR3 regions from RNA transcripts. Initially, a first-round RT-PCR of the TCR CDR3 employed the HTBI primer set. TCRdb recomputed calls from the multiplex PCR reads with MiXCR, one row per CDR3 protein. The sample holds more than 450,000 distinct CDR3 sequences, 15% to 20% seen once. The CDR3 loop spans 15 amino acids. Germline V gene lookup returns CDR1 MNHNS and CDR2 SASEGT. The trim removed 8 bases at V and 6 bases at J, leaving 9 bases unmatched. The sample holds many counts of this clonotype.

The chain uses TRBV6-1 and TRBJ1-5; 11 bases align to TRBD1. This sequence originates from a man aged 40-49 years with Graves' ophthalmopathy. Source material: blood. DNA for the CDR3: TGTGCCAGCTCAACCGAGGACAGGGGGCTTCAGCCCCAGCATTTT. Residues: CASSTEDRGLQPQHF.